The 31 T cell receptor beta chains presented below share a single source sample, sequenced in a study of CD8+ T cells in alopecia areata (dated by TCRdb to between 2018 and 2020). Sample time point, as interpreted from the label and publication: baseline before oral tofacitinib. The library was prepared using the immunoSEQ multiplex PCR assay. RNA was extracted from all samples and reverse transcribed into cDNA as template for TCR sequencing. What TCRdb holds here is the immuneACCESS table cut down to in-frame rearrangements. Part of the clones is not present; checked against another copy, under half of the missing clones reflect an unresolved V gene, and the others are unexplained. Here the sample has about 130,000 clones; around three fifths occur a single time. The ten largest clones take up roughly 4.5% of the sample. Sequenced here: CD4+ T cells sorted from blood, sampled at week 0. The receptors shown here come from a human donor with alopecia areata.

The gene calls are TRBV19 and TRBJ2-1, with D maybe TRBD2 (5 bases). The ends were cut back, 7 bases at V and 3 bases at J, with 19 bases in the middle. Germline V gene sequence: CDR1 LNHDA, CDR2 SQIVND (reference sequence). The CDR3 is made up of 16 amino acids. The CDR3 DNA reads TGTGCCAGTACCACCTTCTCTAGCCCGGGCTACAATGAGCAGTTCTTC. Protein product: CASTTFSSPGYNEQFF.

CDR3 amino acids: CSVGNRGSAFF. The CDR3 DNA is TGCAGCGTTGGGAACAGGGGATCAGCTTTCTTT. The J gene is TRBJ1-1, the V gene TRBV29-1; 7 nucleotides align to TRBD1. The CDR3 consists of 11 residues. The V gene end was trimmed by 4 bases and the J gene end by 10 bases; junction bases not matched to a gene: 6. Germline V gene sequence: CDR1 SQVTM, CDR2 ANQGSEA.

The V gene is TRBV13, the J gene TRBJ1-2; D is unclear. CDR3 length: 12 residues. The V end was cut by 4 bases, the J end by 9 bases, with 12 bases between. Germline CDR1 PRHDT, CDR2 FYEKMQ (reference sequence). The CDR3 loop is CASSYGVVSYTF. The CDR3 DNA reads as TGTGCCAGCAGCTATGGGGTTGTAAGCTACACCTTC.

This clone was counted between two and nine times. The rearrangement uses TRBV5-1 and TRBJ2-5; 11 nucleotides align to TRBD2. The ends lost 4 bases at V and 5 bases at J; junction bases unmatched: 16. The germline V gene has CDR1 SGHRS and CDR2 YFSETQ. The CDR3 sequence is 18 residues long. CDR3: CASSTRPGLAARGETQYF. CDR3 DNA sequence: TGCGCCAGCAGCACCAGACCGGGACTAGCGGCCCGAGGGGAGACCCAGTACTTC.

The rearrangement links TRBV28 to TRBJ2-3, with D possibly matching TRBD1 (5 bases). The V and J ends lost 5 bases and 1 base respectively, with 13 bases between them. Germline values: CDR1 MDHEN, CDR2 SYDVKM. This CDR3 contains 15 residues. The CDR3 reads CASSPQMGRTDTQYF. The CDR3, as DNA: TGTGCCAGCAGTCCCCAGATGGGGCGCACAGATACGCAGTATTTT.

This chain uses TRBV7-2 with TRBJ1-2, with TRBD1 identical over 7 bases. Losses at the gene ends were 4 bases for V and 4 bases for J; bases not matched to a gene: 9. CDR1 and CDR2 (germline): SGHTA, FQGNSA. This CDR3 has 15 amino acids. CDR3 DNA: TGTGCCAGCAGCTACGACACAGGGGTGGCCTATGGCTACACCTTC. As protein: CASSYDTGVAYGYTF. The full variable domain, completed using reference TRBV7-2 and TRBJ1-2, is GAGVSQSPSNKVTEKGKDVELRCDPISGHTALYWYRQSLGQGLEFLIYFQGNSAPDKSGLPSDRFSAERTGGSVSTLTIQRTQQEDSAVYLCASSYDTGVAYGYTFGSGTRLTVV.

This clone came up once. The chain links TRBV5-4 to TRBJ1-2; D unclear. The CDR3 spans 14 residues. CDR1 and CDR2 from the germline V gene are SGHNT and YYREEE (reference sequence). Trimming pared 4 bases from V and 7 bases from J, leaving 17 bases between. CDR3 coding DNA: TGTGCCAGCAGCCCGGCCTGGACCGTGGGTGGCTACACCTTC. Encoded protein: CASSPAWTVGGYTF.

The V and J genes are TRBV5-1 and TRBJ1-4; the match to TRBD1 covers 7 bases. The germline gives CDR1 SGHRS, CDR2 YFSETQ. The V gene end was trimmed by 5 bases and the J gene end by 7 bases; junction bases not matched to a gene: 8. There are 14 residues in the CDR3. The CDR3 sequence is CASSSFQGGEKLFF. CDR3 nucleotides: TGCGCCAGCAGTTCCTTTCAGGGGGGTGAAAAACTGTTTTTT.

CDR3 sequence reads: CAWSDVGLPTNEKLFF. The CDR3 DNA is TGTGCCTGGAGCGATGTAGGCCTTCCAACTAATGAAAAACTGTTTTTT. The chain joins TRBV30 to TRBJ1-4; D not certain. Germline values: CDR1 GTSNPN, CDR2 SVGIG (reference sequence). This CDR3 comprises 16 residues. With 3 bases removed from V and 0 bases from J, the gap between germline ends came to 14 bases.

The genes are TRBV30 and TRBJ1-4, with no clear D. Deletions cut 2 bases from V and 7 bases from J, with 11 bases between. Germline CDR1 GTSNPN, CDR2 SVGIG (reference sequence). This CDR3 comprises 13 residues. The CDR3 DNA reads as TGTGCCTGGAGTTCGGAAGGAGGTGAAAAACTGTTTTTT. Protein product: CAWSSEGGEKLFF.

This chain links TRBV6-5 with TRBJ2-7; a weak D match, TRBD1 (5 bases). This CDR3 region has 14 residues. The V end was cut by 2 bases, the J end by 6 bases, with 14 bases between. The germline V gene has CDR1 MNHEY and CDR2 SVGAGI. In nucleotides, the CDR3 is TGTGCCAGCAGTTACGGGGCAGGGTACGGCGAGCAGTACTTC. It yields the protein CASSYGAGYGEQYF.

About this clone: Germline and junction disagree at one end, which may indicate a read error. The genes are TRBV19 and TRBJ1-2, with D possibly being TRBD1 (5 bases). The V gene's germline CDR1 is LNHDA and CDR2 SQIVND (reference sequence). The CDR3 spans 12 residues. The CDR3 spells CASSIRRGEPAF. The CDR3 DNA sequence: TGTGCCAGTAGTATACGTCGGGGGGAACCCGCCTTC.

This clone was counted between two and nine times. The chain recombines TRBV19 with TRBJ1-1; D is unresolved. CDR3 size: 14 residues. Germline V gene sequence: CDR1 LNHDA, CDR2 SQIVND (reference sequence). The V end was cut by 7 bases, the J end by 0 bases, with 12 bases between. CDR3 amino acids: CASKRDTLNTEAFF. The CDR3 DNA reads TGTGCCAGTAAACGTGATACCTTGAACACTGAAGCTTTCTTT.

The chain has TRBV7-2 and TRBJ2-7; D is perhaps TRBD1 (5 bases). Germline CDR1 and CDR2: SGHTA and FQGNSA. The CDR3 is 15 amino acids. V was cut by 2 bases and J by 2 bases, with 13 bases left in between. Here the CDR3 DNA reads TGTGCCAGCAGCTTAAGTTCTGACAGCGCCTACGAGCAGTACTTC. Translation: CASSLSSDSAYEQYF.

The J gene is TRBJ1-6, the V gene TRBV18; weak D call: TRBD1 (6 bases). The V gene lost 3 bases and the J gene lost 9 bases, with 15 bases spanning the gap. Per the germline V gene, CDR1 is KGHSH and CDR2 is LQKENI. This CDR3 has 15 residues. CDR3 residues: CASSPSQGPASPLHF. CDR3 DNA sequence: TGTGCCAGCTCACCGTCACAGGGCCCCGCTTCACCCCTCCACTTT.

The CDR3 spells CASSQATGTSGGAGINEQFF. CDR3 in DNA: TGCGCCAGCAGCCAGGCTACCGGGACTAGCGGGGGGGCTGGAATCAATGAGCAGTTCTTC. The chain links TRBV4-3 to TRBJ2-1, with 16 bases lining up with TRBD2. The V and J ends lost 3 bases and 6 bases, in that order; junction bases with no gene match: 14. The CDR3 length is 20 residues. CDR1 LGHNA and CDR2 YSLEER come from the germline V gene.

This chain connects TRBV4-3 to TRBJ1-1, with a weak D call TRBD1 (5 bases). Deletions cut 0 bases from V and 2 bases from J, with 13 bases between. The CDR3 is 16 amino acids. CDR1 is LGHNA and CDR2 is YSLEER in the germline V gene. CDR3 bases: TGCGCCAGCAGCCAAGATGGGACGGCGGTTAACACTGAAGCTTTCTTT. This codes for CASSQDGTAVNTEAFF.

V and J are TRBV28 and TRBJ1-1, with D hard to call. V gave up 6 bases and J gave up 1 base, with 3 bases separating them. The CDR3 loop spans 11 amino acids. Germline loops: CDR1 MDHEN, CDR2 SYDVKM. CDR3 DNA: TGTGCCAGCAGGCCGAACACTGAAGCTTTCTTT. This gives the protein CASRPNTEAFF. Full variable domain (remainder filled in from reference TRBV28 and TRBJ1-1): DVKVTQSSRYLVKRTGEKVFLECVQDMDHENMFWYRQDPGLGLRLIYFSYDVKMKEKGDIPEGYSVSREKKERFSLILESASTNQTSMYLCASRPNTEAFFGQGTRLTVV.

The chain carries TRBV6-5 and TRBJ2-5; no definite D call. V was pared by 0 bases and J by 2 bases, with 10 bases between. The CDR3 is 15 residues long. The germline CDR1 and CDR2 sequences are MNHEY and SVGAGI. CDR3 nucleotide sequence: TGTGCCAGCAGTTACTCATTACAGAAACAAGAGACCCAGTACTTC. Residues: CASSYSLQKQETQYF.

The DNA for the CDR3 is TGTGCCAGCAGCTTGGCTAACAGACCTAGCACAGATACGCAGTATTTT. It yields the protein CASSLANRPSTDTQYF. This chain connects TRBV5-4 to TRBJ2-3; D uncertain. Germline CDR1 reads SGHNT; CDR2 reads YYREEE (reference sequence). CDR3 size: 16 residues. Trimming removed 0 bases at V and 0 bases at J, with 11 bases between.

This clone turned up a few times. Other DNA sequences in the sample encode the same CDR3. The V call is TRBV7-2, the J call TRBJ2-7, with D hard to call. The length of the CDR3 is 12 residues. The germline V and J ends were trimmed by 5 bases and 0 bases, with 5 bases remaining between them. The V gene's germline CDR1 is SGHTA and CDR2 FQGNSA. The chain's CDR3 is CASSPSSYEQYF. The CDR3 DNA sequence: TGTGCCAGCAGCCCGAGCTCCTACGAGCAGTACTTC.

The chain links TRBV5-1 to TRBJ2-7, with 12 bases fitting TRBD2. CDR1 SGHRS and CDR2 YFSETQ come from the germline V gene. After removal of 5 bases from V and 0 bases from J, the junction contained 3 bases not matched to a gene. The CDR3 extends over 15 amino acids. In DNA form, the CDR3 reads TGCGCCAGCAGTTCGACTAGCGGGGGCTCCTACGAGCAGTACTTC. Its translation is CASSSTSGGSYEQYF. Variable domain in full (rest from reference TRBV5-1 and TRBJ2-7): KAGVTQTPRYLIKTRGQQVTLSCSPISGHRSVSWYQQTPGQGLQFLFEYFSETQRNKGNFPGRFSGRQFSNSRSEMNVSTLELGDSALYLCASSSTSGGSYEQYFGPGTRLTVT.

The chain recombines TRBV5-4 with TRBJ2-1, with D perhaps TRBD1 or TRBD2 (6 bases each). CDR3 length: 18 residues. V lost 3 bases to trimming and J lost 5 bases, with 24 bases between them. CDR1 is SGHNT and CDR2 is YYREEE in the germline V gene (reference sequence). The CDR3 bases are TGTGCCAGCAGCTCCGCCCGGGGCGGGGTAGGGGGGAACAATGAGCAGTTCTTC. It codes for CASSSARGGVGGNNEQFF.

V gene TRBV29-1 combines with J gene TRBJ1-2, with 7 bases fitting TRBD1. Germline V gene sequence: CDR1 SQVTM, CDR2 ANQGSEA. This CDR3 has 14 residues. The ends lost 1 base at V and 4 bases at J; junction bases unmatched: 6. Written as DNA, the CDR3 is TGCAGCGTTGAAGCTACAGGGGAGCTCTATGGCTACACCTTC. It translates to CSVEATGELYGYTF.

The chain combines TRBV6-5 with TRBJ1-1; D unresolved. V lost 4 bases, J lost 11 bases, and 17 bases lay in between. Per germline, CDR1 MNHEY and CDR2 SVGAGI. There are 13 residues in the CDR3. This chain's CDR3 is CASSSRQGIVAFF. CDR3 DNA: TGTGCCAGCAGTTCACGACAAGGGATCGTCGCTTTCTTT.

The chain carries TRBV13 and TRBJ2-1, with D perhaps given as TRBD1 or TRBD2 (6 bases each). CDR1 PRHDT and CDR2 FYEKMQ come from the germline V gene (reference sequence). CDR3 length: 12 residues. With 0 bases removed from V and 13 bases from J, the gap between germline ends came to 10 bases. The CDR3 DNA reads as TGTGCCAGCAGCTTAGGAGGGGGGTCACAGTTCTTC. It yields the protein CASSLGGGSQFF.

The gene calls are TRBV2 and TRBJ1-4; 8 bases match TRBD1. The CDR3 has 15 residues. V dropped 1 base and J dropped 4; count of bases not matched to a gene: 2. Germline V gene data show CDR1 as SNHLY and CDR2 as FYNNEI. The CDR3 loop is CASSEGTGYNEKLFF. The CDR3 coding sequence is TGTGCCAGCAGTGAAGGGACAGGGTATAATGAAAAACTGTTTTTT.

The CDR3 nucleotides are TGTGCCAGCAGCCCGCGTTCCGACAGGGAGTCTACTGAAGCTTTCTTT. Translating gives CASSPRSDRESTEAFF. The rearrangement joins TRBV9 to TRBJ1-1; 7 nucleotides line up with TRBD1. Germline V lookup: CDR1 SGDLS, CDR2 YYNGEE. The CDR3 is made up of 16 amino acids. V lost 4 bases to trimming and J lost 5 bases; unmatched junction nucleotides: 14.

A few counts support this clone. The genes are TRBV30 and TRBJ2-3, with D perhaps TRBD1 or TRBD2 (6 bases each). Trimming took 5 bases from V and 4 from J, leaving 16 bases between them. This CDR3 spans 14 amino acids. Germline V gene sequence: CDR1 GTSNPN, CDR2 SVGIG (reference sequence). The CDR3 sequence is CAWVLQGGSDTQYF. In nucleotides, the CDR3 is TGTGCCTGGGTTCTACAGGGAGGCTCAGATACGCAGTATTTT.

V is TRBV7-2 and J is TRBJ2-7; D remains unclear. The germline V and J ends were trimmed by 2 bases and 6 bases, with 5 bases remaining between them. CDR1 and CDR2 (germline): SGHTA, FQGNSA. CDR3 length: 11 amino acids. DNA of the CDR3: TGTGCCAGCAGCTTATCTCGCGAGCAGTACTTC. The encoded protein is CASSLSREQYF.

The rearrangement uses TRBV4-3 and TRBJ2-4; weak D call: TRBD1 (5 bases). Germline V lookup: CDR1 LGHNA, CDR2 YSLEER. The V gene lost 4 bases and the J gene lost 5 bases, with 15 bases spanning the gap. The CDR3 has 15 amino acids. The CDR3 DNA reads as TGCGCCAGCAGCCGATCGACAGCCCTACAAAACATTCAGTACTTC. Residues: CASSRSTALQNIQYF.